Included here is one T cell receptor beta chain sequence, with context. Antigen unknown. This sample was included in a study of cytomegalovirus exposure and HLA in healthy donors. Study-wide context: Early released data had 80 million or so unique TCRs, all coming from HLA-typed donors. Overall study findings and caveats: One cluster of highly shared sequence variants probably arose as a sequencing artifact. Cytomegalovirus status was reportedly diagnosed by the classifier with high specificity and sensitivity. Cytomegalovirus-associated status was assigned to 150 or so TCR beta chains.

Trimming stripped 1 base from V and 2 bases from J, with 14 bases between. CDR3 size: 16 residues. Per germline, CDR1 KGHSH and CDR2 LQKENI. With 60 Vbeta and 13 Jbeta primers, the PCR was carried out. Profiling relied on immunoSEQ multiplex PCR, and the TCRdb table lists in-frame clones only, not all of them. Here the sample spans under 150,000 clones, about four fifths being singletons. Material for sequencing was PBMCs. The rearrangement links TRBV18 to TRBJ1-2, with D maybe TRBD1 (5 bases). This sequence originates from a male donor in good health and CMV-seronegative. The chain's CDR3 is CASSPRRDSVNYGYTF. The CDR3 nucleotides read TGTGCCAGCTCACCACGCAGGGATAGTGTCAACTATGGCTACACCTTC. Filled out from reference TRBV18 and TRBJ1-2, the complete variable domain reads NAGVMQNPRHLVRRRGQEARLRCSPMKGHSHVYWYRQLPEEGLKFMVYLQKENIIDESGMPKERFSAEFPKEGPSILRIQQVVRGDSAAYFCASSPRRDSVNYGYTFGSGTRLTVV.